The 13 T cell receptor beta chains reported below all come from one sample, sequenced in a study of T cell responses to AZD1222 COVID-19 vaccine. Sequenced by immunoSEQ multiplex PCR; TCRdb stores in-frame clones only, minus some. The sample records more than 90,000 clones, 90% being singletons. Sequencing was performed on peripheral blood, taken on day 0 of AZD1222 vaccination. The receptor set was obtained from an adult in good health.

The chain employs TRBV3-1 (or the pseudogene TRBV3-2) and TRBJ1-2, with D perhaps matching TRBD1 (5 bases). Trimming removed 4 bases from V and 6 bases from J, with 12 bases in between. Per the germline V gene, CDR1 is LGHDT and CDR2 is YNNKEL (reference sequence). This CDR3 region has 13 residues. CDR3 sequence: CASSPRQGDGYTF. CDR3 in DNA: TGTGCCAGCAGCCCCCGGCAGGGAGATGGCTACACCTTC.

J is TRBJ2-5 and V is TRBV19; 7 bases map to TRBD1. This CDR3 has 15 amino acids. V lost 0 bases to trimming and J lost 3 bases; unmatched junction nucleotides: 4. CDR1 and CDR2 (germline): LNHDA, SQIVND (reference sequence). The chain's CDR3 is CASSIDGTAEETQYF. For the CDR3, the DNA is TGTGCCAGTAGTATAGACGGGACAGCCGAAGAGACCCAGTACTTC.

The rearrangement links TRBV6-5 to TRBJ1-1; perhaps TRBD1 as D (6 bases). Trimming left V 6 bases short and J 5 bases short, with 16 bases between. The CDR3 extends over 14 amino acids. Germline V gives CDR1 MNHEY, CDR2 SVGAGI. In DNA form, the CDR3 reads TGTGCCAGCAGGACCGAACAGGGCTGGACTGAAGCTTTCTTT. Its translation: CASRTEQGWTEAFF.

This chain uses TRBV24-1 with TRBJ2-7; tentatively, D is TRBD1 (6 bases). The germline V gene has CDR1 KGHDR and CDR2 SFDVKD. Between the trimmed V and J ends, which lost 11 bases and 5 bases, there was a span of 12 bases. This CDR3 region has 11 residues. CDR3 sequence: CASSQGDEQYF. The CDR3 DNA reads as TGTGCCAGCTCACAGGGTGACGAGCAGTACTTC.

This clone was found once. The chain combines TRBV28 with TRBJ1-6; possibly TRBD1 for D (5 bases). Trimming shortened V by 10 bases and J by 8 bases, and 15 bases separated the two germline ends. The CDR3 runs to 13 residues. Germline CDR1 and CDR2: MDHEN and SYDVKM. The CDR3 is CAIAMGEYSPLHF. The CDR3 DNA follows: TGTGCCATCGCGATGGGGGAGTATTCACCCCTCCACTTT.

The chain has TRBV28 and TRBJ2-1; D tentatively fits TRBD1 or TRBD2 (5 bases each). The CDR3 runs to 15 residues. Germline V gene sequence: CDR1 MDHEN, CDR2 SYDVKM. The ends were cut back, 5 bases at V and 6 bases at J, with 17 bases in the middle. The CDR3 DNA sequence: TGTGCCAGCAGTCCATCCGGGACCCGCACCAATGAGCAGTTCTTC. It translates to CASSPSGTRTNEQFF.

This chain joins TRBV6-5 and TRBJ1-4, with 9 nucleotides matching TRBD1. Germline V gene lookup returns CDR1 MNHEY and CDR2 SVGAGI. V lost 9 bases, J lost 6 bases, and 8 bases stayed unmatched. The CDR3 extends over 14 amino acids. CDR3 loop: CASCPGQGHEKLFF. The CDR3 DNA reads as TGTGCCAGTTGTCCGGGACAGGGACATGAAAAACTGTTTTTT.

The chain employs TRBV30 and TRBJ2-3; no clear D gene. Germline V lookup: CDR1 GTSNPN, CDR2 SVGIG (reference sequence). This CDR3 has 15 amino acids. V lost 3 bases to trimming and J lost 2 bases, with 15 bases between them. The CDR3 is CAWSPSLSVTDTQYF. CDR3 nucleotide sequence: TGTGCCTGGAGCCCGTCCCTCTCTGTCACAGATACGCAGTATTTT.

Written as DNA, the CDR3 is TGCGCCAGCAGCTTGTCCGGGGGTTCCTACAATGAGCAGTTCTTC. The encoded protein is CASSLSGGSYNEQFF. The rearrangement uses TRBV5-1 and TRBJ2-1, with a tentative D call TRBD2 (6 bases). Germline V gene lookup returns CDR1 SGHRS and CDR2 YFSETQ. The CDR3 is 15 residues long. Trimming removed 1 base at V and 1 base at J, with 9 bases between.

The CDR3 DNA follows: TGTGCCAGCAGCTGGGTGGGGTTCTACAATGAGCAGTTCTTC. This codes for CASSWVGFYNEQFF. V usage is TRBV6-5 and J usage is TRBJ2-1; D is unresolved. The germline gives CDR1 MNHEY, CDR2 SVGAGI. The CDR3 is made up of 14 amino acids. Trimming took off 6 bases at V and 3 bases at J, with 12 bases between the two ends.

The chain is built from TRBV2 and TRBJ1-3; no clear D. The germline gives CDR1 SNHLY, CDR2 FYNNEI. The germline V and J ends were trimmed by 11 bases and 5 bases, with 13 bases remaining between them. CDR3 size: 12 residues. Here the CDR3 reads CAPGVYRNTIYF. The CDR3 DNA reads as TGTGCCCCTGGGGTTTACCGAAACACCATATATTTT.

About this clone itself: The junction does not match germline at one end; this may be a read error. The chain joins TRBV19 to TRBJ1-5, with unresolved D. Per germline, CDR1 LNHDA and CDR2 SQIVND (reference sequence). This CDR3 has 14 residues. CDR3 DNA: TGTGCCAGCAGTAGCCTCCAGGTAGGTCCGCCCCAGCATTTT. Translation: CASSSLQVGPPQHF.

The chain joins TRBV5-1 to TRBJ2-7; D is possibly TRBD1 (7 bases). The CDR3 is 15 residues long. Germline CDR1 is SGHRS and CDR2 is YFSETQ. Trimming took 3 bases from V and 6 from J, leaving 19 bases between them. CDR3 sequence: CASSSLQGSGVEQYF. DNA for the CDR3: TGCGCCAGCAGCTCGTTACAGGGGTCGGGGGTCGAGCAGTACTTC.